What follows is one T cell receptor beta chain and its context. This CDR3 is built from 15 residues. The V and J ends lost 2 bases and 2 bases respectively, with 13 bases between them. Germline V gives CDR1 GTSNPN, CDR2 SVGIG (reference sequence). PCR amplification relied on 60 Vbeta primers (plus 13 Jbeta primers). Measured with immunoSEQ multiplex PCR; TCRdb has only the in-frame clones, and not every one. In the table there are some 77,000 clones, almost 80% of which are singletons. This sample is part of a study of cytomegalovirus exposure and HLA in healthy donors. This clonotype was obtained from a woman in her thirties or forties in good health and CMV-seropositive. The specimen sequenced was PBMCs. The J gene is TRBJ1-5, the V gene TRBV30, with D hard to call. Here the CDR3 reads CAWSPAGIGNQPQHF. The CDR3 DNA sequence: TGTGCCTGGAGTCCCGCGGGGATCGGCAATCAGCCCCAGCATTTT.